This T cell receptor (beta chain) was sequenced in a study of blood T cell repertoires in COVID-19. Germline loops: CDR1 SGHRS, CDR2 YFSETQ. The trim removed 0 bases at V and 3 bases at J, leaving 5 bases unmatched. The CDR3 has 16 amino acids. Measured with immunoSEQ multiplex PCR; TCRdb has only the in-frame clones, and not every one. The sample contains under 200,000 clones, about 93% of which appear only once. Sequencing was done on a sample of peripheral blood. This receptor was identified in a man aged 50-59 years with acute or convalescent COVID-19. The J gene is TRBJ1-4, the V gene TRBV5-1; 7 positions agree with TRBD1. The chain's CDR3 is CASSLGQGAANEKLFF. CDR3 nucleotides: TGCGCCAGCAGCTTGGGACAGGGCGCCGCTAATGAAAAACTGTTTTTT.